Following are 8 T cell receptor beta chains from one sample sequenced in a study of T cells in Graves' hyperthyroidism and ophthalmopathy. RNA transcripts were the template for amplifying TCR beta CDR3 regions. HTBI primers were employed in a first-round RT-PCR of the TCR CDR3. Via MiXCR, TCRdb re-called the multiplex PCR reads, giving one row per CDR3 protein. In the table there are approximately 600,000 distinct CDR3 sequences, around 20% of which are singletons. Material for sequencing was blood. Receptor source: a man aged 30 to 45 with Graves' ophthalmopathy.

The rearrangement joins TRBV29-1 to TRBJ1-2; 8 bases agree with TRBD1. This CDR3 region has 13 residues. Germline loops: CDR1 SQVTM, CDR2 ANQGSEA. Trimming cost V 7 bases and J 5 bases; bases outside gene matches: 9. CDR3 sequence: CSAHQGARYGYTF. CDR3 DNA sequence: TGCAGCGCTCACCAGGGGGCGCGGTATGGCTACACCTTC.

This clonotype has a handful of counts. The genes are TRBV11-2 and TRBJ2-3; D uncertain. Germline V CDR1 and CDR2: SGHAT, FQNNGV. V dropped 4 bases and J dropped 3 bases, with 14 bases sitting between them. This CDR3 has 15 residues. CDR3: CASSSAGQTTDTQYF. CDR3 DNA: TGTGCCAGCAGCTCTGCAGGCCAGACTACAGATACGCAGTATTTT.

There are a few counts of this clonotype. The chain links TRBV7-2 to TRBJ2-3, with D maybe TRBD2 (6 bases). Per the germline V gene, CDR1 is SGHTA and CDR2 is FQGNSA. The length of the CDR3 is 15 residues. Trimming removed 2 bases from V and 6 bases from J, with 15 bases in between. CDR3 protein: CASSLRRGSWDTQYF. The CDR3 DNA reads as TGTGCCAGCAGCTTACGGCGGGGATCTTGGGATACGCAGTATTTT.

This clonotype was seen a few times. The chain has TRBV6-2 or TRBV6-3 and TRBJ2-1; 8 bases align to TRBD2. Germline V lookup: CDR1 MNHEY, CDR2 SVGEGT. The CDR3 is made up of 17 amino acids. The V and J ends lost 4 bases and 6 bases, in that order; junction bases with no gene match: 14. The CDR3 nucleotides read TGTGCCAGCAGTTTGTTAGCGCGGGAGGAGGTCGGCAATGAGCAGTTCTTC. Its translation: CASSLLAREEVGNEQFF.

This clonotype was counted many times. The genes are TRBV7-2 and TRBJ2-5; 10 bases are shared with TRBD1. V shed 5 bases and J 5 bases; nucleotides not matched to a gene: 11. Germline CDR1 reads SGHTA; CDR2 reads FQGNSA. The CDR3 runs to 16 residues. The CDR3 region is CASSLLRTGGRETQYF. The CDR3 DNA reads TGTGCCAGCAGCCTGCTGAGGACAGGGGGGCGGGAGACCCAGTACTTC.

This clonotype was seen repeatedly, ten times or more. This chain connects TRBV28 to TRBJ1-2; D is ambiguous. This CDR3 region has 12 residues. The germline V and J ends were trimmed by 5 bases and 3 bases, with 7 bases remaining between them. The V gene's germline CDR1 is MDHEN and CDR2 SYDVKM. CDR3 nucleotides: TGTGCCAGCAGTCTTCATGACTATGGCTACACCTTC. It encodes CASSLHDYGYTF.

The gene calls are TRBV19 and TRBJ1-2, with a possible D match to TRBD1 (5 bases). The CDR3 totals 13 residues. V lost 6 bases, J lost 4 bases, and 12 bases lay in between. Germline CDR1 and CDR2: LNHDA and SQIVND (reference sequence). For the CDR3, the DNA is TGTGCCAGTAGCCCGACAGTGGTCTATGGCTACACCTTC. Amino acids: CASSPTVVYGYTF.

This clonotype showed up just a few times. DNA of the CDR3: TGTGCCAGCAGCTTAGAGGGTAGCGGGATCTACAATGAGCAGTTCTTC. Its protein is CASSLEGSGIYNEQFF. The chain has TRBV11-3 and TRBJ2-1; 8 nucleotides match TRBD2. The CDR3 is 16 residues long. Germline CDR1 is SGHNT and CDR2 is YENEEA. J gave up 3 bases and V 0 bases, and 4 bases lay outside the gene matches.